This T cell receptor (beta chain) was captured in a study of blood T cell repertoires in COVID-19. Clones were read by immunoSEQ multiplex PCR, and TCRdb kept only the in-frame ones, dropping some. The sample lists about 270,000 clones; approximately 90% were seen once. The length of the CDR3 is 12 residues. V was cut by 11 bases and J by 11 bases, with 22 bases left in between. Germline V lookup: CDR1 MDHEN, CDR2 SYDVKM. The material sequenced was PBMCs or T cells enriched from blood (not recorded which). The chain recombines TRBV28 with TRBJ2-7; D unclear. The TCR comes from a man aged 40-50 years who had been exposed to COVID-19. The CDR3 bases are TGTGCCGCAGCGAGTACTCCACTTCTGGAGTACTTC. It yields the protein CAAASTPLLEYF.